By share, the clone carrying this T cell receptor beta chain counts as large. Trimming pared 1 base from V and 6 bases from J, leaving 12 bases between. CDR1 is DFQATT, CDR2 SNEGSKA, per germline (reference sequence). CDR3 length equals 14 residues. Noted time point: sample taken at primary tumor resection. The donors comprised about 65 untreated early-stage non-small cell lung cancer patients. In the library, each TCR cDNA molecule bore its own unique molecular identifier. TCRdb analysed the 5' RACE reads with MiXCR anew, one entry per CDR3 protein. The sample lists about 1,300 distinct CDR3 sequences, 6.5% to 7% occurring once. These data belong to a study of spatial heterogeneity in lung cancer. Study-level information: Compared with alpha-chain sequences, beta-chain sequences were consistently detected in greater numbers.

The sequence was collected from a male donor with early-stage non-small cell lung cancer. The rearrangement uses TRBV20-1 and TRBJ2-2, with TRBD2 as a possible D gene (6 bases). This sample comprised normal lung tissue next to the tumor, obtained at surgery. CDR3 nucleotide sequence: TGCAGTGCTAGAGCGTTCAGGGAGGCCGGGGAGCTGTTTTTT. Its translation: CSARAFREAGELFF.